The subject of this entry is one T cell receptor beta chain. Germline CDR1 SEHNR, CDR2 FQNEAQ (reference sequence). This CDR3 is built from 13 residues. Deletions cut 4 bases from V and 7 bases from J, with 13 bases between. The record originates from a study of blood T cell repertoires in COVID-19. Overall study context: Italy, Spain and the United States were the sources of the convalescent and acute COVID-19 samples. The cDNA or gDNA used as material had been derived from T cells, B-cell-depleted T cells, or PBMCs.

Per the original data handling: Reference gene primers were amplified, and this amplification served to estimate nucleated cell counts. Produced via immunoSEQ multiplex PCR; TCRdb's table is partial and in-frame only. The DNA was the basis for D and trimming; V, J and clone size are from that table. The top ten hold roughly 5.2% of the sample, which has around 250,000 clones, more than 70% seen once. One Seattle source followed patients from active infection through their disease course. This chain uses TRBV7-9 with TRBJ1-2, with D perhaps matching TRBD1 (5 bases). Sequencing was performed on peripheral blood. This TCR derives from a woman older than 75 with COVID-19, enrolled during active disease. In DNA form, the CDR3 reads TGTGCCAGCAGCTGGGGGACGGGAGGTGGCTACACCTTC. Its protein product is CASSWGTGGGYTF.